This T cell receptor beta chain was identified in a study of cytomegalovirus exposure and HLA in healthy donors (dated by TCRdb to about 2017). In terms of the full investigation: In an earlier analysis of 450 to 750 of the donors, approximately 260 Gb of sequence data and 120 million or so unique TCR beta sequences from 150 million to 200 million T cells were reported. The later analysis used no new phenotypic data to find candidate immune exposures, relying instead on TCR beta sequences and their occurrence across donors. A later genetic analysis took genome-wide SNP genotypes for about 65% of the 666 donors and used that subset as a discovery cohort. Among approximately 370 genotyped donors of the cohort, an average of about 240,000 unique TCR beta nucleotide sequences was sequenced per donor, of which about 19% were non-productive. Using immunosequencing, the study profiled T cell repertoires from 640 or so subjects and related those repertoires to cytomegalovirus serostatus. Approximately 310 gigabases of sequencing data and 70 million to 100 million unique TCR sequences were included in an early release covering over 600 HLA-typed donors. Both class I and class II loci were covered by HLA typing, at four-digit resolution. Every repertoire in the discovery cohort had been generated on one and the same sequencing platform. A later analysis re-examined previously published TCR beta repertoires from hundreds of donors and added high-resolution HLA genotyping to investigate patterns of TCR occurrence. Of the roughly 390 genotyped donors, 65% to 90% were placed in the genetic ancestry cluster associated with self-reported Caucasian donors. The number of donors typed differed by locus, with roughly 629-640 for A, B, C, DRB1 and DQB1, more than 500 for DQA1, some 570 for DPA1, and some 440 for DPB1. In an earlier analysis of over 550 of the donors, high-throughput TCR beta sequencing was used to judge whether each TCR beta V gene segment behaved as functional or pseudogenic. Besides the first cohort of approximately 670 subjects, a separate validation cohort made up of 120 different subjects was used. The study aimed to test whether signatures of past pathogen exposure could be identified by cataloging public T cell receptors. Donor age, sex, ethnicity and CMV serostatus were compiled together with the repertoire data. Roughly 5 DR-DQ haplotypes were handled as single units for association and clustering, since linkage in the cohort was strong. To predict cytomegalovirus infection status, the study combined high-throughput TCR immunosequencing, statistical association of individual TCRs with disease status, and machine learning. Here is what the overall study found, with its caveats: A total of roughly 160 TCR beta chains were listed by the study as associated with cytomegalovirus. A further reported finding was that TCR beta sequences accurately predicted the HLA-A and HLA-B alleles for most subjects in the first cohort. Strong co-occurrence of HLA alleles, especially DR and DQ, made assigning TCR associations to individual alleles difficult. In a later genetic analysis, a missense DCLRE1C variant was associated with V-gene and J-gene trimming of TCR beta chains, and the association was replicated in an independent cohort. In a later analysis, several top co-occurrence clusters were reported to appear linked to parvovirus B19, influenza, CMV and Epstein-Barr virus. In an earlier analysis of around 500 of the donors, most TCR beta V segments appeared in productive rearrangements about 90% or about 30% of the time, broadly matching IMGT annotations. The 87-base-pair reads could not distinguish some IMGT-functional V segments, including TRBV6-2 and TRBV6-3, so those segments were excluded. In a later analysis, the rate of TCR association differed among HLA loci, with DRB1 alleles having the most associated TCRs and HLA-C alleles having the fewest. Roughly uniform sequencing depth across donors was assumed in presence/absence analyses, although this assumption may not hold. Correlated functional status among segregating V segments might be attributable to linkage disequilibrium, but an unknown experimental factor could not be ruled out. In vitro tests confirmed that three of the cytomegalovirus-associated TCR beta chains recognize cytomegalovirus antigens. A cluster of highly shared sequence variants was judged likely to be a technical artifact of the sequencing pipeline. Because HLA typing was unavailable for some donors at each locus, only the typed subset was used in association tests. Because counts were too low, some 16 rarely observed V segments, including chromosome 9 orphons, were excluded from the earlier analysis of 587 of the donors. Specific HLA alleles were associated with more than 15,000 TCR beta sequences at a false discovery rate of 0.05 in a later analysis. In a later analysis, HLA-associated TCR beta chains were found to be more clonally expanded and to have lower generation probabilities than equally common non-associated chains. The cohort was sequenced for TCR beta chains only, and without alpha or paired-chain data the features that could be detected were limited. The only immune exposure information available for the cohort was CMV serostatus. Most CMV-associated TCR beta chains appeared to be HLA-restricted in a later analysis, and the HLA associations seemed to be driven largely by CMV exposure. In a later genetic analysis, fewer N-insertions in productive TCRs were reported among donors in an Asian-associated ancestry cluster than the roughly 670-donor mean. The authors suggested that the approach could potentially be generalized to other disease states and immunological phenotypes. Most TCR sequences were observed very rarely across donors, whereas some public TCRs were present in many individuals. The classifier was reported to diagnose cytomegalovirus status with high specificity and sensitivity in both the original and validation cohorts.

In total, roughly 710 healthy bone marrow donors made up the cohort. At the time of sampling, all cohort members were nominally healthy, though unrecorded immune exposures were likely present. The donor tested CMV seropositive and was one of the 289 seropositive cohort members. Every donor gave a peripheral blood sample, and the peripheral blood mononuclear cells from that sample were used for TCR beta sequencing. The Qiagen DNeasy Blood Extraction Kit was used to extract genomic DNA from the blood cell samples. Receptor libraries were prepared by the immunoSEQ multiplex PCR assay. For the multiplex PCR, a mixture combining 60 forward primers for TCR Vbeta segments and 13 reverse primers for TCR Jbeta segments was used. Amplification of the CDR3 region of rearranged TCR beta genes was performed with a multiplex PCR assay on genomic DNA. The amplified TCR beta libraries were sequenced on the Illumina HiSeq System as 87-base-pair reads. The original pipeline was this. Across the roughly 600 repertoires, a later analysis counted roughly 77 million unique TCR beta chains, around 10 million of which were shared by at least two donors. Raw reads were error-corrected and collapsed into unique sequences with a nearest-neighbor algorithm that merged closely related sequences to remove PCR and sequencing errors. To assign V, D and J gene segments, CDR3 sequences were aligned to IMGT reference sequences. Each retained sequence needed at least a six-nucleotide match to both a V gene segment and a J gene segment. A rearrangement was called productive if the CDR3 had no stop codons and remained in frame with V and J, and every other rearrangement was called non-productive. Following IMGT convention, CDR3 was defined as the stretch from the second conserved V-encoded cysteine to the conserved J-encoded phenylalanine. Sequences without an unambiguous match to a single V gene segment were excluded from the earlier analysis of about 600 of the donors. An earlier analysis of several hundred of the donors called V segments functional above 56.7% productive rearrangements and segregating when the between-donor standard deviation exceeded 5%. A statistical classification framework was developed to diagnose cytomegalovirus status using the catalog of TCR beta chain sequences. V and J gene assignment, in a later analysis, came from comparing TCR nucleotide sequences with IMGT/GENE-DB human TR gene sequences. A later analysis assigned CDR3 sequences and most-parsimonious VDJ recombination scenarios with the TCRdist pipeline. In a later analysis, each TCR beta chain was defined by its CDR3 amino acid sequence together with its V-gene family, and reads without a unique V-gene family were excluded. A later analysis removed 500 to 650 highly shared, low-generation-probability nucleotide sequences to deal with suspected cross-contamination and a sequencing artifact. In a later analysis, a clonal expansion index for each public chain was calculated from normalized within-repertoire ranks of inferred template counts. In a later analysis, generation probabilities were computed with a VDJ recombination model fitted to out-of-frame rearrangements, and the resulting probabilities were checked against IGoR. Hypergeometric tests were used in a later analysis to score TCR-TCR, TCR-HLA and TCR-CMV co-occurrence, with a repertoire-size bias correction applied to the TCR pairs. In a later analysis, false discovery rates were estimated by permuting HLA or CMV assignments 20 times. In a later analysis, co-occurring TCRs were grouped using DBSCAN, and TCRdist sequence similarity was added for clustering within HLA-allele-positive subsets. Co-occurrence clustering excluded repertoires with fewer than 30,000 or more than 120,000 public chains, plus five with anomalous nucleotide sharing. Held by TCRdb, this immuneACCESS table contains in-frame sequences only and omits some clones. Under half of the omission traces to an unresolved V gene where checked; the cause of the rest is unknown. V, J and clone size derive from that table, while D and trimming were established from the DNA sequence. This sample holds 140,000 to 150,000 clones; around 77% were observed only once. The ten largest clones represent around 7% of the sample.

V and J are truncated by 0 bases and 7 bases respectively, leaving an intervening sequence of 10 bases. Measured from the cysteine to the phenylalanine, the CDR3 is 14 residues long. Only the CDR3 part of the read is kept: 42 bases, read in frame from the first base. The germline V gene (reference sequence) provides CDR1 SGHNT and CDR2 YYREEE. In the case of this clone: Its antigen is still unknown. There are no base qualities to consult, and no much larger clone falls within one base.

This chain joins TRBV5-4 to TRBJ1-4; the D gene is perhaps TRBD1, on 6 matching bases. The TCR was taken from a woman aged 40 to 50 in good health and CMV-seropositive. Sequencing used PBMCs. At the DNA level, the sequence is TGTGCCAGCAGCTTGGCAGGGGATCGTGAAAAACTGTTTTTT. Its protein is CASSLAGDREKLFF.